This T cell receptor beta chain was sequenced in a study of tumor and adjacent non-tumor tissue in lung cancer. Study details: The cohort had 12 to 13 adenocarcinoma, 2 squamous cell and 1 small cell patients. Whole-study findings and limits: TCR diversity was significantly greater in tumor than normal lung tissue. In normal lung, the top 100 clones were significantly more dominant than in tumor.

This sample's RNA came from whole unsorted tissue. This CDR3 region has 13 residues. Per the germline V gene, CDR1 is ENHRY and CDR2 is SYGVKD. The library came from three nested PCR rounds adapted from ARM-PCR protocols. TCRdb re-called the multiplex PCR reads through MiXCR, storing one row per CDR3 protein. This sample yields 85,000 to 100,000 distinct CDR3 sequences, of which roughly 66% are seen a single time; about a sixth belongs to the top ten. About this clonotype itself: The target antigen is unknown. One end of the junction varies from germline; a read error may be responsible.

This chain joins TRBV10-3 and TRBJ2-5; 7 bases are a match to TRBD2. This receptor was identified in a man aged 55 to 70 with non-small cell lung cancer. The sequenced sample was lung tumor tissue. The CDR3 DNA reads as TGTGCCATCAGAGAGGGCGGGGGAGAGACACAGTACTTC. Amino acid sequence: CAIREGGGETQYF.